The T cell receptor (beta chain) under discussion was sequenced for a study of radiotherapy plus CTLA-4 blockade in lung cancer. Study context: Objective responses occurred in 18% of patients; about 31% had disease control.

The method was immunoSEQ multiplex PCR; TCRdb's version includes in-frame clones alone and lacks a portion of them. Among approximately 33,000 clones, around 73% were seen once, and the ten largest hold roughly 8%. This clone was counted a single time. The ends lost 3 bases at V and 7 bases at J; junction bases unmatched: 2. The CDR3 is 14 residues long. Germline assignment: CDR1 SGHAT and CDR2 FQNNGV. The sequencing here drew on peripheral blood, taken from a patient treated with radiotherapy plus ipilimumab. This clonotype was sampled from a human donor with non-small cell lung cancer who had stable disease on radiotherapy plus ipilimumab. This rearrangement joins TRBV11-2 to TRBJ1-6; 8 bases are a match to TRBD1. The CDR3: CASSLRQGNSPLHF. In nucleotides, the CDR3 is TGTGCCAGCAGCTTGAGACAGGGGAATTCACCCCTCCACTTT.